These T cell receptor beta chains were read from a single sample in a study of shared clonotypes between healthy human individuals. Libraries were prepared by immunoSEQ multiplex PCR; TCRdb keeps only in-frame clonotypes and omits some of them. The sample has some 740,000 clones, almost 95% seen once. The sample comprised naive CD8+ T cells sorted from blood. Source of these receptors: a man younger than 45 in good health. Each CDR3 is given with its conserved first and last residue. The D gene is left open where the match is weak. The size of a clone is reported for some rows only, either as once, few or many, or as a class for expanded clones.

j_call: TRBJ2-1
v_call: TRBV18
d_call: .
clone_size: once
cdr3_nt: TGTGCCAGCTCACCCCCTCTTTCGGATTCGAATGAGCAGTTCTTC
cdr3_aa: CASSPPLSDSNEQFF

j_call: TRBJ2-7
v_call: TRBV6-1
d_call: .
clone_size: .
cdr3_nt: TGTGCCAGCAGTGAAAGGACAGTTTCCTACGAGCAGTACTTC
cdr3_aa: CASSERTVSYEQYF

j_call: TRBJ2-1
v_call: TRBV27
d_call: .
clone_size: once
cdr3_nt: TGTGCCAGCAGTTCTTGGGGTGAGCAGTTCTTC
cdr3_aa: CASSSWGEQFF

j_call: TRBJ2-7
v_call: TRBV6-1
d_call: .
clone_size: once
cdr3_nt: TGTGCCAGCAGATACTTTGGGGAGCAGTACTTC
cdr3_aa: CASRYFGEQYF

j_call: TRBJ2-4
v_call: TRBV19
d_call: TRBD1
clone_size: few
cdr3_nt: TGTGCCAGTAGCGGACAGGGGGACGACATTCAGTACTTC
cdr3_aa: CASSGQGDDIQYF

j_call: TRBJ2-3
v_call: TRBV7-9
d_call: TRBD1
clone_size: once
cdr3_nt: TGTGCCAGCAGCTTAGTGCAGGGGGCAGAAGATACGCAGTATTTT
cdr3_aa: CASSLVQGAEDTQYF

j_call: TRBJ2-7
v_call: TRBV10-1
d_call: TRBD2
clone_size: .
cdr3_nt: TGCGCCAGCAGTAACATACGCGGGGGACCCTACGAGCAGTACTTC
cdr3_aa: CASSNIRGGPYEQYF

j_call: TRBJ2-1
v_call: TRBV5-8
d_call: TRBD2
clone_size: .
cdr3_nt: TGTGCCAGCAGCTCCAGACTAGCGGGAGGGCCTAACAATGAGCAGTTCTTC
cdr3_aa: CASSSRLAGGPNNEQFF

j_call: TRBJ2-1
v_call: TRBV4-1
d_call: TRBD2
clone_size: .
cdr3_nt: TGCGCCAGCAGCCAAGCGGGAGGCAGGTCCTACAATGAGCAGTTCTTC
cdr3_aa: CASSQAGGRSYNEQFF

j_call: TRBJ2-1
v_call: TRBV29-1
d_call: TRBD2
clone_size: .
cdr3_nt: TGCAGCGTTGATGTCAGCGGGAGCTCCTACAATGAGCAGTTCTTC
cdr3_aa: CSVDVSGSSYNEQFF

j_call: TRBJ1-1
v_call: TRBV10-3
d_call: TRBD1
clone_size: .
cdr3_nt: TGTGCCATCAGCAACCGACAGGGCATTGAAGCTTTCTTT
cdr3_aa: CAISNRQGIEAFF

j_call: TRBJ2-1
v_call: TRBV4-1
d_call: TRBD2
clone_size: .
cdr3_nt: TGCGCCAGCAGCCCATTGGGACTAGCGGGAGGATACAATGAGCAGTTCTTC
cdr3_aa: CASSPLGLAGGYNEQFF

j_call: TRBJ1-1
v_call: TRBV5-8
d_call: .
clone_size: .
cdr3_nt: TGTGCCAGCAGCTTGGAGGAGTGGACTGAAGCTTTCTTT
cdr3_aa: CASSLEEWTEAFF

j_call: TRBJ2-7
v_call: TRBV27
d_call: .
clone_size: .
cdr3_nt: TGTGCCAGCAGTTTATCGGGTTGGTGGGTAGGGCGCTACGAGCAGTACTTC
cdr3_aa: CASSLSGWWVGRYEQYF

j_call: TRBJ2-2
v_call: TRBV7-9
d_call: .
clone_size: .
cdr3_nt: TGTGCCAGCAGCCCGGACGGTGCTTCGAGGGTGTCCGGGGAGCTGTTTTTT
cdr3_aa: CASSPDGASRVSGELFF

j_call: TRBJ2-2
v_call: TRBV10-3
d_call: .
clone_size: once
cdr3_nt: TGTGCCATCAGTGAGACGAGCGGGGAGCTGTTTTTT
cdr3_aa: CAISETSGELFF

j_call: TRBJ2-7
v_call: TRBV7-2
d_call: .
clone_size: .
cdr3_nt: TGTGCCAGCAGCTTACTGAGTTGGACAGTCTACGAGCAGTACTTC
cdr3_aa: CASSLLSWTVYEQYF

j_call: TRBJ2-1
v_call: TRBV19
d_call: TRBD2
clone_size: .
cdr3_nt: TGTGCCAGTAGTAGCCCGGCGGGAGGGCGTTCCTACAATGAGCAGTTCTTC
cdr3_aa: CASSSPAGGRSYNEQFF

j_call: TRBJ2-2
v_call: TRBV7-8
d_call: TRBD1
clone_size: .
cdr3_nt: TGTGCCAGCAGCTTAAGGACAGGATGGACCGGGGAGCTGTTTTTT
cdr3_aa: CASSLRTGWTGELFF

j_call: TRBJ2-3
v_call: TRBV4-2
d_call: .
clone_size: .
cdr3_nt: TGTGCCAGCTCAAAAAAGTTAGGGGGCACAGATACGCAGTATTTT
cdr3_aa: CASSKKLGGTDTQYF

j_call: TRBJ1-4
v_call: TRBV15
d_call: TRBD1
clone_size: .
cdr3_nt: TGTGCCACCAGCAGGGAAACAGGGGGCCCTAATGAAAAACTGTTTTTT
cdr3_aa: CATSRETGGPNEKLFF

j_call: TRBJ2-7
v_call: TRBV5-6
d_call: .
clone_size: once
cdr3_nt: TGTGCCAGCAGCTTGGAAGCGGAGTACTACGAGCAGTACTTC
cdr3_aa: CASSLEAEYYEQYF

j_call: TRBJ1-3
v_call: TRBV2
d_call: .
clone_size: once
cdr3_nt: TGTGCCAGCAGTACCCGGCGGGACCTCGGAAACACCATATATTTT
cdr3_aa: CASSTRRDLGNTIYF

j_call: TRBJ2-2
v_call: TRBV7-3
d_call: .
clone_size: .
cdr3_nt: TGTGCCAGCAGCCCGACTTCGACCCGCAGGGGCCTCCCCGGGGAGCTGTTTTTT
cdr3_aa: CASSPTSTRRGLPGELFF

j_call: TRBJ2-3
v_call: TRBV27
d_call: TRBD2
clone_size: .
cdr3_nt: TGTGCCAGCAGTCCGGGACTAGCGGGACTAATCACAGATACGCAGTATTTT
cdr3_aa: CASSPGLAGLITDTQYF

j_call: TRBJ1-2
v_call: TRBV10-3
d_call: TRBD1
clone_size: .
cdr3_nt: TGTGCCACAGGGGCTGACAGGGCGGAAGGCACGAACTATGGCTACACCTTC
cdr3_aa: CATGADRAEGTNYGYTF

j_call: TRBJ2-7
v_call: TRBV10-2
d_call: .
clone_size: .
cdr3_nt: TGCGCCAGCAGTGAGAGCTCCTACGAGCAGTACTTC
cdr3_aa: CASSESSYEQYF

j_call: TRBJ2-2
v_call: TRBV28
d_call: .
clone_size: .
cdr3_nt: TGTGCCAGCAGTTTATACCCCCTCGGTGCCACCGGGGAGCTGTTTTTT
cdr3_aa: CASSLYPLGATGELFF

j_call: TRBJ2-3
v_call: TRBV14
d_call: TRBD2
clone_size: .
cdr3_nt: TGTGCCAGCAGCCAAGATGGACTAGCTCTGTATTTT
cdr3_aa: CASSQDGLALYF

j_call: TRBJ1-2
v_call: TRBV6-1
d_call: .
clone_size: once
cdr3_nt: TGTGCCAGCAGTGAGGGGGGGCCAAACTATGGCTACACCTTC
cdr3_aa: CASSEGGPNYGYTF

j_call: TRBJ2-7
v_call: TRBV11-2
d_call: .
clone_size: .
cdr3_nt: TGTGCCAGCAGCCCATTGTACGAGCAGTACTTC
cdr3_aa: CASSPLYEQYF

j_call: TRBJ2-7
v_call: TRBV28
d_call: .
clone_size: .
cdr3_nt: TGTGCCAGCAGTCGTACTAGTAGCGCAAGGAGGTACTTC
cdr3_aa: CASSRTSSARRYF

j_call: TRBJ1-5
v_call: TRBV19
d_call: .
clone_size: .
cdr3_nt: TGTGCCAGTAGTATAAAACACCGGGGCTATCAGCCCCAGCATTTT
cdr3_aa: CASSIKHRGYQPQHF

j_call: TRBJ1-2
v_call: TRBV19
d_call: .
clone_size: .
cdr3_nt: TGTGCCAGTAGTATAGGGAGTTTATTTGCCTTC
cdr3_aa: CASSIGSLFAF

j_call: TRBJ2-5
v_call: TRBV29-1
d_call: .
clone_size: .
cdr3_nt: TGCAGCGTTGAGGTGTGGGTAGCGGTCCAAGAGACCCAGTACTTC
cdr3_aa: CSVEVWVAVQETQYF